The 17 T cell receptor beta chains in this list originate from one sample, sequenced in a study of graft-versus-host responses after intestinal transplantation. This table comes from immunoSEQ multiplex PCR, and its TCRdb copy is limited to in-frame clones, with some not included. The sample consists of approximately 3,000 clones, roughly 32% of them appearing once. The source was alloreactive CD4+ T cells from a mixed lymphocyte reaction culture, collected before transplantation. The subset here: CFSE-low proliferating T cells sorted from roughly six-day pre-transplant mixed lymphocyte reaction (GvH or HvG direction). These receptors were obtained from a human patient who was an organ donor for intestinal transplantation.

In this sample, this clone turned up a few times. V is TRBV7-6 and J is TRBJ2-5; D ambiguous. Germline CDR1 reads SGHVS; CDR2 reads FNYEAQ. The CDR3 covers 11 residues. V was clipped by 0 bases and J by 5 bases, with 1 base between them. In DNA form, the CDR3 reads TGTGCCAGCAGCTTAGCGGAGACCCAGTACTTC. Residues: CASSLAETQYF.

This clone is medium-sized. J is TRBJ1-1 and V is TRBV5-4; 8 positions match TRBD1. This CDR3 region has 14 residues. J gave up 8 bases and V 4 bases, and 10 bases lay outside the gene matches. The germline V gene has CDR1 SGHNT and CDR2 YYREEE (reference sequence). The CDR3 loop is CASSPWTGSPEAFF. DNA of the CDR3: TGTGCCAGCAGCCCCTGGACAGGGTCACCCGAAGCTTTCTTT.

The CDR3 is CSVSRQDTSYTF. CDR3 sequence (DNA): TGCAGCGTCAGCAGGCAGGATACGAGCTACACCTTC. The chain uses TRBV29-1 and TRBJ1-2; D unclear. V was trimmed by 6 bases and J by 9 bases, leaving 17 bases between them. The CDR3 consists of 12 residues. Germline CDR1 and CDR2: SQVTM and ANQGSEA.

This clone was found a few times. The gene calls are TRBV5-8 and TRBJ2-5; D unresolved. The CDR3 runs to 15 residues. The V and J ends lost 1 base and 2 bases respectively, with 12 bases between them. Germline loops: CDR1 SGHTS, CDR2 YDEGEE. CDR3 loop: CASSLFTLEQETQYF. The CDR3 DNA reads as TGTGCCAGCAGCTTGTTTACGCTAGAACAAGAGACCCAGTACTTC.

V gene TRBV28 combines with J gene TRBJ2-4; D is unclear. CDR1 is MDHEN and CDR2 is SYDVKM in the germline V gene. The CDR3 is 14 amino acids. Deletions cut 0 bases from V and 0 bases from J, with 3 bases between. The CDR3 nucleotides are TGTGCCAGCAGTTTATGGTCAGCCAAAAACATTCAGTACTTC. It is translated as CASSLWSAKNIQYF. Full variable domain (rest looked up from reference TRBV28 and TRBJ2-4): DVKVTQSSRYLVKRTGEKVFLECVQDMDHENMFWYRQDPGLGLRLIYFSYDVKMKEKGDIPEGYSVSREKKERFSLILESASTNQTSMYLCASSLWSAKNIQYFGAGTRLSVL.

Comments on this clone: A junction boundary mismatches the germline segment, possibly from a read error. The V and J genes are TRBV4-1 and TRBJ2-3; 10 bases line up with TRBD2. Germline V gene lookup returns CDR1 MGHRA and CDR2 YSYEKL. This CDR3 contains 15 residues. The CDR3 nucleotides are TGTGCCAGCAGCCAGCGGGGGGGCCAAGCAGATACGCAGTATTTT. It encodes CASSQRGGQADTQYF.

The rearrangement joins TRBV27 to TRBJ2-7; tentatively, D is TRBD1 (5 bases). CDR1 and CDR2 (germline): MNHEY, SMNVEV (reference sequence). This CDR3 comprises 14 residues. The V end lost 5 bases, the J end lost 6 bases, and 17 bases lay between the germline ends. The CDR3 bases are TGTGCCAGCAGTCTGTATTCAGGGTACAGCGAGCAGTACTTC. Amino acids: CASSLYSGYSEQYF.

The chain combines TRBV7-2 with TRBJ2-6; D not certain. The CDR3 is 19 amino acids. Germline assignment: CDR1 SGHTA and CDR2 FQGNSA. Trimming pared 4 bases from V and 5 bases from J, leaving 24 bases between. The CDR3 region has the DNA TGTGCCAGCAGCTGGGATCACAGAAGACGACAAAGTCGGGCCAACGTCCTGACTTTC. This sequence encodes CASSWDHRRRQSRANVLTF.

V gene TRBV2 combines with J gene TRBJ1-1; 8 bases match TRBD1. Germline values: CDR1 SNHLY, CDR2 FYNNEI. The CDR3 is 13 amino acids. V shed 5 bases, J shed 5 bases, and the junction held 4 bases outside the gene matches. The CDR3 DNA sequence: TGTGCCAGCAGTCTTCAGGGGGCGACTGAAGCTTTCTTT. Translated, it gives CASSLQGATEAFF.

This clone has a handful of counts. The V gene is TRBV7-3, the J gene TRBJ1-5; the D gene is possibly TRBD1 (6 bases). There are 13 residues in the CDR3. The V and J ends lost 3 bases and 5 bases respectively, with 8 bases between them. Germline-derived CDR1 and CDR2 are SGHTA and FQGTGA. As DNA, the CDR3 is TGTGCCAGCAGCTTGGACAGAGATCAGCCCCAGCATTTT. Translation gives CASSLDRDQPQHF. Looking up the rest from reference TRBV7-3 and TRBJ1-5 gives the full variable domain: GAGVSQTPSNKVTEKGKYVELRCDPISGHTALYWYRQSLGQGPEFLIYFQGTGAADDSGLPNDRFFAVRPEGSVSTLKIQRTERGDSAVYLCASSLDRDQPQHFGDGTRLSIL.

The genes are TRBV5-8 and TRBJ2-5, with D tentatively TRBD1 (5 bases). Trimming took 3 bases from V and 4 from J, leaving 22 bases between them. The CDR3 runs 17 residues. Germline V gene lookup returns CDR1 SGHTS and CDR2 YDEGEE. The CDR3 region is CASSSARATLWGETQYF. CDR3 DNA: TGTGCCAGCAGCTCCGCCAGGGCGACACTCTGGGGAGAGACCCAGTACTTC.

This clone was found a few times. The genes are TRBV9 and TRBJ2-3; no definite D call. V was cut by 5 bases and J by 0 bases, with 7 bases left in between. Germline CDR1 reads SGDLS; CDR2 reads YYNGEE. The CDR3 loop spans 13 amino acids. For the CDR3, the DNA is TGTGCCAGCAGGCTGGGTAGCACAGATACGCAGTATTTT. Amino acids: CASRLGSTDTQYF.

This clone was counted only a few times. This rearrangement joins TRBV7-8 to TRBJ1-2; 8 bases agree with TRBD1. After removal of 2 bases from V and 4 bases from J, the junction contained 6 bases not matched to a gene. Germline V gene lookup returns CDR1 SGHVS and CDR2 FQNEAQ. CDR3 length equals 15 residues. The CDR3 sequence: CASSLSAGGVYGYTF. The CDR3 nucleotides read TGTGCCAGCAGCTTAAGTGCAGGGGGCGTCTATGGCTACACCTTC.

Only one count was recorded for this clone. The chain uses TRBV6-4 and TRBJ2-3; 8 bases match TRBD2. The trim removed 0 bases at V and 5 bases at J, leaving 7 bases unmatched. Germline lookup yields CDR1 MRHNA and CDR2 SNTAGT. The CDR3 length is 16 residues. The CDR3: CASSDSNAGGRDTQYF. CDR3 in DNA: TGTGCCAGCAGTGACTCGAACGCGGGGGGCCGAGATACGCAGTATTTT.

The genes are TRBV19 and TRBJ1-5; unclear D gene. Deletions cut 3 bases from V and 2 bases from J, with 23 bases between. This CDR3 is built from 19 residues. The V gene's germline CDR1 is LNHDA and CDR2 SQIVND (reference sequence). Here the CDR3 reads CASSIGGVDYLVGNQPQHF. CDR3 nucleotides: TGTGCCAGTAGTATCGGCGGGGTCGATTATCTGGTTGGCAATCAGCCCCAGCATTTT.

The sample holds a few counts of this clone. The gene calls are TRBV28 and TRBJ1-6; no clear D gene. The germline gives CDR1 MDHEN, CDR2 SYDVKM. CDR3 size: 14 residues. V was clipped by 5 bases and J by 8 bases, with 13 bases between them. CDR3 region: CASSPPGSDSPLHF. In DNA form, the CDR3 reads TGTGCCAGCAGTCCCCCGGGGAGCGATTCACCCCTCCACTTT.

The CDR3 nucleotides read TGTGCCTCCAGCCCCTCGGCGTTCCAGGTGAACACTGAAGCTTTCTTT. Its protein product is CASSPSAFQVNTEAFF. The chain combines TRBV7-2 with TRBJ1-1; D unclear. The CDR3 runs to 16 residues. From germline, CDR1 is SGHTA and CDR2 FQGNSA. Deletions cut 11 bases from V and 0 bases from J, with 22 bases between.